Below, 25 T cell receptor beta chains from the same sample are listed, as sequenced in a study of CD8 T cells in ankylosing spondylitis. In TCRdb, the 5' RACE reads were re-called with MiXCR into one record per CDR3 protein. Of hundreds of thousands of distinct CDR3 sequences listed, more than 25% are singletons. The sample taken for sequencing was blood, either unsorted or a sorted T cell fraction (not recorded which). Receptors originate from a male donor with ankylosing spondylitis or in good health (not recorded which).

The rearrangement joins TRBV15 to TRBJ2-7; TRBD1 matches 9 bases. Germline-derived CDR1 and CDR2 are LNHNV and YYDKDF (reference sequence). V lost 3 bases to trimming and J lost 1 base; unmatched junction nucleotides: 7. The CDR3 is 16 amino acids. The CDR3 reads CATSSTLGQGSYEQYF. CDR3 in DNA: TGTGCCACCAGCAGTACGCTGGGACAGGGATCCTACGAGCAGTACTTC.

This clonotype has a handful of counts. This chain connects TRBV20-1 to TRBJ1-5, with D possibly being TRBD1 (6 bases). Trimming left V 0 bases short and J 4 bases short, with 7 bases between. The CDR3 extends over 13 amino acids. The V gene's germline CDR1 is DFQATT and CDR2 SNEGSKA (reference sequence). Here the CDR3 reads CSARDTGNQPQHF. CDR3 nucleotide sequence: TGCAGTGCTAGAGACACAGGGAATCAGCCCCAGCATTTT.

This clonotype was seen a few times. This sequence joins TRBV29-1 and TRBJ2-1; TRBD1 is a possible D gene (6 bases). Looked up from germline, CDR1 is SQVTM and CDR2 is ANQGSEA. The CDR3 is 11 residues long. Trimming removed 6 bases from V and 10 bases from J, with 13 bases in between. The DNA for the CDR3 is TGCAGCGTACCACAGGGAGTCGAGCAGTTCTTC. This codes for CSVPQGVEQFF.

V and J are TRBV12-3 or TRBV12-4 and TRBJ1-4; unclear D gene. The CDR3 totals 13 residues. Between the trimmed V and J ends, which lost 6 bases and 6 bases, there was a span of 11 bases. The chain's CDR3 is CASSLSGDEKLFF. Here the CDR3 DNA reads TGTGCCAGCAGCCTTTCAGGAGATGAAAAACTGTTTTTT.

As concerns this clonotype: One end of the junction fails to match germline, which may point to a read error. This sequence joins TRBV27 and TRBJ2-1; tentative D call: TRBD1 (6 bases). This CDR3 contains 16 residues. CDR1 and CDR2 from the germline V gene are MNHEY and SMNVEV (reference sequence). CDR3 protein: CTSSLAGAPWYNEQFF. In DNA form, the CDR3 reads TGCACCAGCAGTTTGGCAGGGGCCCCTTGGTACAATGAGCAGTTCTTC.

With regard to this clonotype: Just one base apart from a much larger clone, this may be a read error. V usage is TRBV28 and J usage is TRBJ2-7; 8 nucleotides match TRBD2. V lost 8 bases, J lost 4 bases, and 7 bases stayed unmatched. The germline V gene encodes CDR1 MDHEN and CDR2 SYDVKM. The CDR3 contains 13 residues. CDR3 protein: CASGLAGSYEQYF. The CDR3 nucleotides read TGTGCCAGCGGATTAGCGGGAAGTTACGAGCAGTACTTC.

The V and J genes are TRBV6-2 or TRBV6-3 and TRBJ2-1; no definite D call. CDR1 and CDR2 from the germline V gene are MNHEY and SVGEGT. The CDR3 has 12 residues. V was shortened by 7 bases and J by 4 bases, with 8 bases between the two germline ends. CDR3 protein: CASNTVYNEQFF. The DNA for the CDR3 is TGTGCCAGCAATACAGTTTACAATGAGCAGTTCTTC.

The table lists this clonotype with many counts. The chain carries TRBV5-1 and TRBJ2-7; 10 bases agree with TRBD1. With V trimmed by 5 bases and J by 5 bases, 10 bases remained unmatched. Germline CDR1 SGHRS, CDR2 YFSETQ. The CDR3 is made up of 15 amino acids. The CDR3 nucleotides are TGCGCCAGCAGGCCAACCGGGACAGGGGTCCACGAGCAGTACTTC. Its translation: CASRPTGTGVHEQYF.

The sample holds many counts of this clonotype. The J gene is TRBJ2-3, the V gene TRBV5-5; D is ambiguous. Germline V gene sequence: CDR1 SGHKS, CDR2 YYEKEE (reference sequence). Deletions cut 0 bases from V and 5 bases from J, with 1 base between. The CDR3 extends over 11 amino acids. The CDR3 region is CASSLVDTQYF. The DNA for the CDR3 is TGTGCCAGCAGCTTGGTAGATACGCAGTATTTT. Using reference TRBV5-5 and TRBJ2-3 for the parts outside the CDR3, the full variable domain is DAGVTQSPTHLIKTRGQQVTLRCSPISGHKSVSWYQQVLGQGPQFIFQYYEKEERGRGNFPDRFSARQFPNYSSELNVNALLLGDSALYLCASSLVDTQYFGPGTRLTVL.

V gene TRBV12-3 or TRBV12-4 combines with J gene TRBJ1-1; 9 nucleotides match TRBD1. The CDR3 is 15 residues long. The V gene end was trimmed by 3 bases and the J gene end by 1 base; junction bases not matched to a gene: 3. The CDR3 region has the DNA TGTGCCAGCAGTTTCGGGACAGGGAAGAACACTGAAGCTTTCTTT. It codes for CASSFGTGKNTEAFF.

This clonotype was recorded once. The rearrangement uses TRBV7-2 and TRBJ2-3; 7 bases are a match to TRBD2. This CDR3 has 15 residues. From germline, CDR1 is SGHTA and CDR2 FQGNSA. The V and J ends lost 2 bases and 0 bases, in that order; junction bases with no gene match: 2. CDR3 loop: CASSLRRESTDTQYF. CDR3 nucleotide sequence: TGTGCCAGCAGCTTAAGGCGGGAGAGCACAGATACGCAGTATTTT.

J is TRBJ2-3 and V is TRBV6-5, with 10 bases fitting TRBD2. CDR1 is MNHEY and CDR2 is SVGAGI in the germline V gene. V dropped 4 bases and J dropped 6; count of bases not matched to a gene: 13. This CDR3 is built from 17 residues. The CDR3 region is CASSSVGSGRAGDTQYF. The CDR3 coding sequence is TGTGCCAGCAGTTCCGTGGGGAGCGGGAGGGCCGGGGATACGCAGTATTTT.

This chain connects TRBV11-1 to TRBJ2-5; D might be TRBD1 or TRBD2, each matching 5 bases. Germline CDR1 is SGHAT and CDR2 is FQDESV (reference sequence). Trimming took 5 bases from V and 6 from J, leaving 28 bases between them. This CDR3 is built from 18 residues. CDR3 sequence: CASSPGKKGTPDFKTQYF. CDR3 nucleotides: TGTGCCAGCAGCCCAGGGAAAAAGGGGACCCCCGATTTCAAGACCCAGTACTTC.

On this clonotype: Compared with germline, one end of the junction differs, possibly owing to a read error. This sequence joins TRBV18 and TRBJ1-2; D is possibly TRBD1 (5 bases). The CDR3 runs 12 residues. Germline loops: CDR1 KGHSH, CDR2 LQKENI. CDR3 DNA sequence: TGTGCCAGCTCGGATGACAGCTATGGCTACACTTTC. Translated: CASSDDSYGYTF.

This clonotype was recorded many times. The V and J genes are TRBV11-2 and TRBJ2-5, with D hard to call. Between the trimmed V and J ends, which lost 1 base and 2 bases, there was a span of 17 bases. Germline V gives CDR1 SGHAT, CDR2 FQNNGV. The CDR3 has 17 residues. The CDR3, as DNA: TGTGCCAGCAGCTTAGGCGAGATACGGAAGGGACAAGAGACCCAGTACTTC. Protein sequence: CASSLGEIRKGQETQYF.

This clonotype was picked up a small number of times. CDR3 residues: CSAATSGSTDTQYF. CDR3 DNA sequence: TGCAGTGCAGCAACTAGCGGTAGCACAGATACGCAGTATTTT. The chain employs TRBV20-1 and TRBJ2-3, with 8 positions matching TRBD2. V lost 6 bases to trimming and J lost 0 bases; unmatched junction nucleotides: 5. The CDR3 runs 14 residues. CDR1 is DFQATT and CDR2 is SNEGSKA in the germline V gene (reference sequence).

Many counts were recorded for this clonotype. The chain couples TRBV10-3 to TRBJ2-5; D is possibly TRBD1 (5 bases). Per germline, CDR1 ENHRY and CDR2 SYGVKD. There are 14 residues in the CDR3. The V gene lost 4 bases and the J gene lost 0 bases, with 9 bases spanning the gap. The CDR3 region is CAISAAGNQETQYF. Written as DNA, the CDR3 is TGTGCCATCAGTGCGGCAGGGAACCAAGAGACCCAGTACTTC.

The chain uses TRBV7-2 and TRBJ2-3; D assignment may be TRBD1 or TRBD2 (5 bases each). This CDR3 comprises 15 residues. V lost 1 base to trimming and J lost 4 bases, with 12 bases between them. Germline V lookup: CDR1 SGHTA, CDR2 FQGNSA. The CDR3 nucleotides are TGTGCCAGCAGCTTAGGGGACGCGGCTGCAGATACGCAGTATTTT. Translation: CASSLGDAAADTQYF.

This clonotype was observed at least ten times. CDR3 coding DNA: TGTGCTAGTGGGAAGACAGGGGGCCGTTATGGCTACACCTTC. Protein sequence: CASGKTGGRYGYTF. The chain couples TRBV12-5 to TRBJ1-2; 10 positions match TRBD1. V trimming: 6 bases; J trimming: 5 bases; junction bases outside the gene matches: 6. The CDR3 has 14 residues. Germline CDR1 reads LGHNT; CDR2 reads FRNRAP. Complete variable domain (other parts from reference TRBV12-5 and TRBJ1-2): DARVTQTPRHKVTEMGQEVTMRCQPILGHNTVFWYRQTMMQGLELLAYFRNRAPLDDSGMPKDRFSAEMPDATLATLKIQPSEPRDSAVYFCASGKTGGRYGYTFGSGTRLTVV.

V usage is TRBV7-2 and J usage is TRBJ2-1; possibly TRBD2 for D (5 bases). V lost 0 bases, J lost 10 bases, and 10 bases lay in between. This CDR3 has 13 amino acids. Per the germline V gene, CDR1 is SGHTA and CDR2 is FQGNSA. CDR3 bases: TGTGCCAGCAGCTTAGCCACTAGTCGGGAGCAGTTCTTC. Translating gives CASSLATSREQFF.

This clonotype was found a few times. V usage is TRBV20-1 and J usage is TRBJ2-1, with D possibly TRBD2 on 6 matching bases. The CDR3 extends over 14 amino acids. Germline lookup yields CDR1 DFQATT and CDR2 SNEGSKA (reference sequence). The V and J ends lost 3 bases and 1 base respectively, with 10 bases between them. The CDR3 sequence: CSASPGASYNEQFF. The CDR3 bases are TGCAGTGCTAGCCCGGGAGCTTCCTACAATGAGCAGTTCTTC.

At least ten counts were recorded for this clonotype. The chain has TRBV7-2 and TRBJ2-6; the match to TRBD1 covers 9 bases. CDR3 size: 17 residues. The V gene end was trimmed by 1 base and the J gene end by 1 base; junction bases not matched to a gene: 2. Germline-derived CDR1 and CDR2 are SGHTA and FQGNSA. CDR3 sequence: CASSLVTGGSGANVLTF. In DNA, the CDR3 is TGTGCCAGCAGCTTAGTGACAGGGGGGTCTGGGGCCAACGTCCTGACTTTC.

The chain is built from TRBV10-3 and TRBJ2-2, with D maybe TRBD1 (5 bases). Germline V gene sequence: CDR1 ENHRY, CDR2 SYGVKD. Trimming cost V 6 bases and J 5 bases, with 22 bases left between them. This CDR3 is built from 17 residues. The CDR3 protein is CAISDLLKGRRTGELFF. In nucleotides, the CDR3 is TGTGCCATCAGCGATCTTCTAAAGGGGCGAAGAACCGGGGAGCTGTTTTTT.

This clonotype was counted only a few times. The chain combines TRBV20-1 with TRBJ2-1; D may be TRBD2 (6 bases). Trimming pared 1 base from V and 5 bases from J, leaving 9 bases between. Germline loops: CDR1 DFQATT, CDR2 SNEGSKA (reference sequence). The CDR3 consists of 13 residues. CDR3 sequence: CSARGGTHNEQFF. DNA of the CDR3: TGCAGTGCTAGAGGAGGGACTCACAATGAGCAGTTCTTC.

This clonotype was counted at least ten times. The J gene is TRBJ2-4, the V gene TRBV5-1, with TRBD2 as a possible D gene (5 bases). V was clipped by 5 bases and J by 9 bases, with 18 bases between them. Germline assignment: CDR1 SGHRS and CDR2 YFSETQ. There are 14 residues in the CDR3. CDR3 in DNA: TGCGCCAGCAGGATAGAACCGGGGAAGAGCATTCAGTACTTC. It encodes CASRIEPGKSIQYF.